Described below is a single T cell receptor beta chain sequence and its context. This specimen comes from a study of cytomegalovirus exposure and HLA in healthy donors. Donors had nominal health at sampling but likely had unrecorded immune exposures. Germline V gives CDR1 LNHDA, CDR2 SQIVND (reference sequence). The CDR3 is 13 residues long. After removal of 5 bases from V and 11 bases from J, the junction contained 10 bases not matched to a gene. PCR employed 60 Vbeta and 13 Jbeta primers. Using immunoSEQ multiplex PCR, the repertoire was profiled, and TCRdb retains in-frame clones only, with some absent. The sample has about 170,000 clones; roughly 80% are singletons.

Sequenced: PBMCs. This receptor was obtained from a female donor in good health and CMV-seronegative. The chain employs TRBV19 and TRBJ1-1, with 8 bases lining up with TRBD1. The CDR3 DNA reads TGTGCCAGTAGTGTGGGTCAGGGGGCCCGCGCTTTCTTT. Residues: CASSVGQGARAFF.